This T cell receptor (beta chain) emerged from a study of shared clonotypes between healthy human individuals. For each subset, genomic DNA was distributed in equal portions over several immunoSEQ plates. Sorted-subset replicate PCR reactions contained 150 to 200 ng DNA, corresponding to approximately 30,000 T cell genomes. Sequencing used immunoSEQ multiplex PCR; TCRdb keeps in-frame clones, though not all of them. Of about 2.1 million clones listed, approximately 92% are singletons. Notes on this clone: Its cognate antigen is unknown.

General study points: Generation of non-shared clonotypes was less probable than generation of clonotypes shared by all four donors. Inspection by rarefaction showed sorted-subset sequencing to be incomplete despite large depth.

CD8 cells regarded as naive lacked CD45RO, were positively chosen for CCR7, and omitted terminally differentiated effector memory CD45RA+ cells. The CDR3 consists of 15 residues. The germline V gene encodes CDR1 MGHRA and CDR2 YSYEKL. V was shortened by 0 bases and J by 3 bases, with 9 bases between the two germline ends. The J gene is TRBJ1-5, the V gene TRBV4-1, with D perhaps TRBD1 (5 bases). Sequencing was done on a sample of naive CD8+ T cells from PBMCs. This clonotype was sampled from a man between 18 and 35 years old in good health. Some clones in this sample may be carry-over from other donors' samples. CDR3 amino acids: CASSQERGYNQPQHF. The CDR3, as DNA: TGCGCCAGCAGCCAAGAAAGGGGATACAATCAGCCCCAGCATTTT.